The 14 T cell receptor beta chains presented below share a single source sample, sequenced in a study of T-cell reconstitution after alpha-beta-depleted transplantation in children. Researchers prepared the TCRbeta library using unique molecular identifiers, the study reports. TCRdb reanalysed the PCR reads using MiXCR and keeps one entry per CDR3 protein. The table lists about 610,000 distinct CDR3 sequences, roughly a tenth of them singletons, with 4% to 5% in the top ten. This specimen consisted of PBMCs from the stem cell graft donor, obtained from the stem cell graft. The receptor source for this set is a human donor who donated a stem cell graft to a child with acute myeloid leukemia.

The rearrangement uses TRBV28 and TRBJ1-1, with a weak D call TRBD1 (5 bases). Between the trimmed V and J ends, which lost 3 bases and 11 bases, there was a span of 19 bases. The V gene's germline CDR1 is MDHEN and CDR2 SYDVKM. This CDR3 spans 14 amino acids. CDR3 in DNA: TGTGCCAGCAGTTTTAAGGGGTCCCGCCTGGGCGCTTTCTTT. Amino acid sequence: CASSFKGSRLGAFF.

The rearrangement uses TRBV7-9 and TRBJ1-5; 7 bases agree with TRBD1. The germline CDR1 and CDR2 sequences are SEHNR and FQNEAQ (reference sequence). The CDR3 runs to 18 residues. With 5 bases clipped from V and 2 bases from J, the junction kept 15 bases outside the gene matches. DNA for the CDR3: TGTGCCAGCAGCCCCACAGACCGGACAGGCAAGGGCAATCAGCCCCAGCATTTT. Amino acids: CASSPTDRTGKGNQPQHF. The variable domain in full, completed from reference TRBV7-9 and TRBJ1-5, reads DTGVSQNPRHKITKRGQNVTFRCDPISEHNRLYWYRQTLGQGPEFLTYFQNEAQLEKSRLLSDRFSAERPKGSFSTLEIQRTEQGDSAMYLCASSPTDRTGKGNQPQHFGDGTRLSIL.

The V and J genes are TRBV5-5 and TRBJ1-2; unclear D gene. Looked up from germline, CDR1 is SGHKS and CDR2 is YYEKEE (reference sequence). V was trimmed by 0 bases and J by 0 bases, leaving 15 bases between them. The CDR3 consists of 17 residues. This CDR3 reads CASSLAARTNANYGYTF. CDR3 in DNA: TGTGCCAGCAGCTTGGCGGCTCGGACGAACGCTAACTATGGCTACACCTTC.

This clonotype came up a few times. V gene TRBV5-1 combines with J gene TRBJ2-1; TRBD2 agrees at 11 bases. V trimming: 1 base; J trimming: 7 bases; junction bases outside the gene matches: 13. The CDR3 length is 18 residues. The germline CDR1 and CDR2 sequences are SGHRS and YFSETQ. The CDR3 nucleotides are TGCGCCAGCAGCTTGACAGGACCCGTAGCGGGAGGGATAAATGAGCAGTTCTTC. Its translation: CASSLTGPVAGGINEQFF.

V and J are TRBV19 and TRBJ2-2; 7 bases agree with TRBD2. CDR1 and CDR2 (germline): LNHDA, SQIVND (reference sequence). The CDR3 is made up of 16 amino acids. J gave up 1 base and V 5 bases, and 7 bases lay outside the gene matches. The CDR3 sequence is CASSPLAGENTGELFF. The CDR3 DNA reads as TGTGCCAGTAGTCCTCTTGCGGGAGAGAACACCGGGGAGCTGTTTTTT.

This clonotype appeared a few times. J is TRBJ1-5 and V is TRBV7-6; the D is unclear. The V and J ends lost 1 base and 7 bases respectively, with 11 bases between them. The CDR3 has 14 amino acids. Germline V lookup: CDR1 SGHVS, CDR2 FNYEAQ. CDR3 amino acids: CASSLEGPGQPQHF. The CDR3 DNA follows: TGTGCCAGCAGCTTAGAAGGGCCGGGGCAGCCCCAGCATTTT.

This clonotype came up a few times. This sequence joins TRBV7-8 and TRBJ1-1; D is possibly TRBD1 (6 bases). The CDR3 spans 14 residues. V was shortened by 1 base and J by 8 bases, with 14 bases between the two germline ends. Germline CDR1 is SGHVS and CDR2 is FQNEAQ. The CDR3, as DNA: TGTGCCAGCAGCTTAGAACAGGGCTATTCCGAAGCTTTCTTT. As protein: CASSLEQGYSEAFF.

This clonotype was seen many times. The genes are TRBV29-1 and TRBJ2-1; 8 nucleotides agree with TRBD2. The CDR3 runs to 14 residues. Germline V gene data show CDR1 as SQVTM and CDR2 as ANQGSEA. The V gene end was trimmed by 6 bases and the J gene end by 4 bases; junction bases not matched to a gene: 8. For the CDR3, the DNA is TGCAGCGTCCCAGGACTAGCTGGATACAATGAGCAGTTCTTC. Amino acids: CSVPGLAGYNEQFF.

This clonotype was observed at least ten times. As DNA, the CDR3 is TGCAGCGGCGTCTGGGGTGCCTACGAGCAGTACTTC. As protein: CSGVWGAYEQYF. The genes are TRBV29-1 and TRBJ2-7; no reliable D call. Trimming removed 7 bases from V and 2 bases from J, with 12 bases in between. The length of the CDR3 is 12 residues. Germline CDR1 and CDR2: SQVTM and ANQGSEA.

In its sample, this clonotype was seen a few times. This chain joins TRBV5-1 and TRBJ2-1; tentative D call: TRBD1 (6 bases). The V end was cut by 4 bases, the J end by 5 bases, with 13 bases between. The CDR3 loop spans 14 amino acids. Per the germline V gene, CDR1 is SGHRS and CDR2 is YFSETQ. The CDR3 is CASSPPDSNNEQFF. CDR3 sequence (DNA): TGCGCCAGCAGCCCACCGGACAGTAACAATGAGCAGTTCTTC.

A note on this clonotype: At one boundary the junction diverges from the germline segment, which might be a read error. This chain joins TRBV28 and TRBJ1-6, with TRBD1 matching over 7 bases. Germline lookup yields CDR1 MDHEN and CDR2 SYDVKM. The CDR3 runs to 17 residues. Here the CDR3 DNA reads TGTGCCAGCAGTCCCCCCCGAGGGGGCCCAGTTAATCCACCCCTCCACTTT. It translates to CASSPPRGGPVNPPLHF.

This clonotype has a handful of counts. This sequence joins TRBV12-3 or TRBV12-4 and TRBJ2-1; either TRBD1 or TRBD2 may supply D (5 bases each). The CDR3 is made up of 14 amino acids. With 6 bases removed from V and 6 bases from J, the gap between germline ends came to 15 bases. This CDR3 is CASSPGPSGNEQFF. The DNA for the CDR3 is TGTGCCAGCAGCCCGGGACCATCGGGCAATGAGCAGTTCTTC.

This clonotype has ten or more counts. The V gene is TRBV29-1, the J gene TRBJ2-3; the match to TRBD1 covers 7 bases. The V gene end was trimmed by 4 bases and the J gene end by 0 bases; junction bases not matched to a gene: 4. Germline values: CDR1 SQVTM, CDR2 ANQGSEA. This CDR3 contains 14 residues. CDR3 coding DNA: TGCAGCGTTGCCGGACAGGCAAGCACAGATACGCAGTATTTT. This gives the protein CSVAGQASTDTQYF.

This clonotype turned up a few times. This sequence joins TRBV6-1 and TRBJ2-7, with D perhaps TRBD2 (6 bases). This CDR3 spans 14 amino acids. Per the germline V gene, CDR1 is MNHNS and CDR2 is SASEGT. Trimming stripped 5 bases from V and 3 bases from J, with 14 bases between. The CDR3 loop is CASSPGGAGYEQYF. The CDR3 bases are TGTGCCAGCAGTCCTGGAGGGGCGGGCTACGAGCAGTACTTC.